A selection of T cell receptor beta chains follows, all from one sample in a study of CD8 T cells in ankylosing spondylitis. TCRdb recomputed calls from the 5' RACE reads with MiXCR, one row per CDR3 protein. The sample yields 300,000 to 350,000 distinct CDR3 sequences, around 10% seen once. The sequenced sample consisted of blood, either unsorted or a sorted T cell fraction (not recorded which). The receptors stem from a female donor with ankylosing spondylitis or in good health (not recorded which). Each CDR3 is given with its conserved first and last residue. A row's size may be missing; if present it is once, few, many or a size class.

j_call clone_size cdr3_length v_call cdr3_aa
TRBJ2-2 many 14 TRBV11-2 CASSLPGYGGELFF
TRBJ2-7 . 14 TRBV30 CAWVGTSLPYEQYF
TRBJ1-4 many 15 TRBV25-1 CASSLSQGLAEKLFF
TRBJ1-5 few 14 TRBV7-9 CASSLEGIGQPQHF
TRBJ2-1 many 17 TRBV20-1 CSARDNREALFTHEQFF
TRBJ1-4 many 17 TRBV12-3/TRBV12-4 CASTRTGGPIINEKLFF
TRBJ2-7 many 14 TRBV12-3/TRBV12-4 CASSLRPKPYEQYF
TRBJ2-1 . 14 TRBV7-3 CASSSGQGNNEQFF
TRBJ2-7 many 11 TRBV20-1 CSPKEFKEQYF
TRBJ2-1 many 15 TRBV20-1 CSATLLTGFVNEQFF
TRBJ2-1 many 15 TRBV9 CASSAAAVTYNEQFF
TRBJ1-1 . 15 TRBV15 CATSRDRGRVTEAFF
TRBJ2-2 few 18 TRBV5-5 CASSLVPSGGSNTGELFF
TRBJ1-4 many 12 TRBV5-1 CASSLEDEKLFF
TRBJ1-5 many 13 TRBV5-1 CASRTGDHQPQHF
TRBJ1-2 many 15 TRBV5-1 CASSPTSTPSYGYTF
TRBJ2-1 . 16 TRBV27 CASRRSGGASYNEQFF
TRBJ1-1 many 14 TRBV5-1 CASSLVVADTEAFF
TRBJ2-1 . 15 TRBV19 CASSGPGTIYNEQFF
TRBJ2-7 . 16 TRBV5-1 CASSPDLGRSSYEQYF
TRBJ2-1 few 16 TRBV6-5 CASSSRDWSSYNEQFF
TRBJ1-5 many 14 TRBV5-6 CASSFKGNNQPQHF
TRBJ2-7 few 13 TRBV5-1 CASSLEGFNEQYF
TRBJ1-2 few 12 TRBV12-3/TRBV12-4 CASSLDVYGDTF
TRBJ2-1 few 13 TRBV19 CASSRLVYNEQFF
TRBJ1-2 few 14 TRBV5-5 CASSSFAQNYGYTF
TRBJ1-3 few 14 TRBV28 CASSNGVLGNTIYF
TRBJ2-7 many 14 TRBV18 CASSPLGNSYEQYF
TRBJ2-1 many 15 TRBV5-5 CASSWGGTSFGEQFF
TRBJ2-7 many 14 TRBV3-1 CASSHLRTPYEQYF
TRBJ1-2 many 16 TRBV6-8 CASSYVPDRGPYGYTF
TRBJ2-1 many 16 TRBV11-1 CASSLDTSQGTREQFF
TRBJ1-2 . 13 TRBV20-1 CSARATGDYGYTF
TRBJ1-5 many 14 TRBV29-1 CSVEGTTEGQPQHF
TRBJ2-3 many 11 TRBV20-1 CSVRLTDTQYF
TRBJ1-2 . 14 TRBV13 CASTREGGLYGYTF
TRBJ2-1 many 14 TRBV5-5 CASSSSGGANEQFF
TRBJ2-7 many 12 TRBV10-3 CAISESPYEQYF
TRBJ1-1 many 12 TRBV12-3/TRBV12-4 CASNSGHLEAFF
TRBJ2-7 few 15 TRBV19 CASSIVLGQGGEQYF
TRBJ1-5 . 13 TRBV7-8 CASSSSGGKPQHF
TRBJ1-4 many 15 TRBV4-1 CASSQDGTEVEKLFF
TRBJ2-7 few 13 TRBV2 CASGSRTVGEQYF
TRBJ2-3 many 14 TRBV20-1 CSARSGGAVDTQYF
TRBJ2-1 many 13 TRBV12-3/TRBV12-4 CASSQRLEGEQFF
TRBJ2-1 many 14 TRBV9 CASSVRQGNNEQFF
TRBJ1-5 many 14 TRBV20-1 CSATPIGSNQPQHF
TRBJ2-5 few 13 TRBV20-1 CSSIWTTQETQYF
TRBJ1-3 many 15 TRBV7-2 CASSLGGTPGNTIYF
TRBJ2-1 few 14 TRBV18 CASSPMDQNNEQFF
TRBJ2-7 many 12 TRBV29-1 CSVAEGTYEQYF
TRBJ2-1 . 18 TRBV27 CASNLRGGTSGGANEQFF
TRBJ2-7 few 13 TRBV20-1 CSARTGGVYEQYF